This T cell receptor beta chain emerged from a study of blood T cells in healthy people across ages. The germline CDR1 and CDR2 sequences are DFQATT and SNEGSKA (reference sequence). The CDR3 contains 16 residues. Trimming removed 2 bases at V and 0 bases at J, with 11 bases between. PBMCs, at least 6 million per sample, were isolated. Study results and limitations: Total diversity from one million sequenced T cells was likely underestimated. Older age coincided with a roughly linear decline in TCR beta diversity per million T cells.

Together with a sample-barcoded 5' primer, a J-beta primer mix was included in a second PCR lasting roughly 6 to 12 cycles. Sequencing yielded, for each sample, at least 2.5 million paired-end reads carrying CDR3. MiXCR, applied by TCRdb to the 5' RACE reads, yields one record per CDR3 protein. The table shows roughly 830,000 distinct CDR3 sequences, with less than 80% occurring only once. Notes on this clonotype: What it recognizes is unknown.

The clonotype was recovered from a man younger than 45 in good health. The rearrangement uses TRBV20-1 and TRBJ2-6; no clear D gene. The sequencing sample was made of blood. The CDR3 sequence is CSARPLGISGANVLTF. For the CDR3, the DNA is TGCAGTGCTAGACCTCTAGGGATCTCTGGGGCCAACGTCCTGACTTTC.